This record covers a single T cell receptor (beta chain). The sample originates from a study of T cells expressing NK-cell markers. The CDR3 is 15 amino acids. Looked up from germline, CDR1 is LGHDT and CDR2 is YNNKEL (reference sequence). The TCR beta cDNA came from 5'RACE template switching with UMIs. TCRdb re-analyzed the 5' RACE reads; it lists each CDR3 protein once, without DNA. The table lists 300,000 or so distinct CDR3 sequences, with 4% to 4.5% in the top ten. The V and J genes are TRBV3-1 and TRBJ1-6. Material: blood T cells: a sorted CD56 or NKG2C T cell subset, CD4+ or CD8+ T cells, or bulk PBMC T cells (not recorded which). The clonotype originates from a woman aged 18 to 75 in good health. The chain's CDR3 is CASSQVSGGNSPLHF.